Listed below are T cell receptor beta chains from one sample, sequenced in a study of T-cell reconstitution after alpha-beta-depleted transplantation in children. One entry per CDR3 protein, called by TCRdb with MiXCR from the PCR reads. The sample lists about 260,000 distinct CDR3 sequences; around 7.8% were seen once. The sequencing here drew on PBMCs, mostly from graft donor cells, taken 180 days after TCRalphabeta/CD19-depleted stem cell transplant. These TCRs come from a male patient younger than 18 who had a stem cell transplant for acute lymphoblastic leukemia, so the T cells may come from the graft donor. CDR3s include the opening cysteine and the closing phenylalanine or tryptophan. D genes are given only for firm matches. The size field is filled for only some rows; it gives once, few, many or a size class.

v_gene	d_gene	abundance	j_gene	CDR3aa	CDR3nt
TRBV9	NA	many	TRBJ2-5	CASSVATASDWETQYF	TGTGCCAGCAGCGTAGCTACGGCTAGCGATTGGGAGACCCAGTACTTC
TRBV2	TRBD1	many	TRBJ2-4	CASSAFFRGIKSLAKNIQYF	TGTGCCAGCAGTGCGTTCTTCAGGGGGATTAAATCCCTAGCCAAAAACATTCAGTACTTC
TRBV18	NA	few	TRBJ2-2	CASSPGSRGTGELFF	TGTGCCAGCTCCCCTGGTAGCAGGGGCACCGGGGAGCTGTTTTTT
TRBV6-5	TRBD1	few	TRBJ2-7	CASSYSTGGAYEQYF	TGTGCCAGCAGTTACTCGACAGGGGGGGCCTACGAGCAGTACTTC
TRBV11-3	TRBD2	many	TRBJ2-1	CASSSQTSGRERNEQFF	TGTGCCAGCAGCTCTCAGACTAGCGGGAGGGAACGCAATGAGCAGTTCTTC
TRBV11-2	TRBD1	many	TRBJ2-2	CASSPRGTGNTGELFF	TGTGCCAGCAGCCCAAGGGGGACAGGGAACACCGGGGAGCTGTTTTTT
TRBV7-2	NA	many	TRBJ2-7	CASSLGGAIFEQYF	TGTGCCAGCAGCTTAGGCGGGGCTATATTCGAGCAGTACTTC
TRBV20-1	TRBD1	many	TRBJ1-2	CSARDPGGGDYGYTF	TGCAGTGCTAGAGATCCAGGGGGAGGCGACTATGGCTACACCTTC
TRBV28	NA	many	TRBJ2-3	CASSQTLGAQYF	TGTGCCAGCAGTCAGACCCTAGGCGCGCAGTATTTT
TRBV28	NA	many	TRBJ2-5	CASSSDPGLKTQYF	TGTGCCAGCAGTTCAGACCCGGGACTCAAGACCCAGTACTTC
TRBV6-6	TRBD1	many	TRBJ2-7	CASSAGTGGEQYF	TGTGCCAGCAGCGCCGGGACAGGGGGCGAGCAGTACTTC
TRBV5-6	TRBD2	many	TRBJ2-5	CASSPPGLAGGIKTQYF	TGTGCCAGCAGCCCGCCGGGTTTGGCGGGAGGTATCAAGACCCAGTACTTC
TRBV11-1	TRBD2	NA	TRBJ2-4	CASSLALTGTSGLAKNIQYF	TGTGCCAGCAGCTTAGCGCTAACGGGGACTAGCGGTCTAGCCAAAAACATTCAGTACTTC
TRBV18	NA	many	TRBJ2-7	CASSLPGSKTYEQYF	TGTGCCAGCTCCCTCCCCGGATCCAAGACCTACGAGCAGTACTTC
TRBV4-1	NA	many	TRBJ2-3	CASSQVGDGTDTQYF	TGCGCCAGCAGCCAAGTAGGGGATGGCACAGATACGCAGTATTTT
TRBV7-2	NA	many	TRBJ2-3	CASSFRAGSTDTQYF	TGTGCCAGCAGCTTTCGGGCAGGCTCCACAGATACGCAGTATTTT
TRBV29-1	TRBD2	many	TRBJ2-2	CSVTSGNTGELFF	TGCAGCGTCACTAGCGGGAACACCGGGGAGCTGTTTTTT
TRBV7-9	NA	many	TRBJ1-1	CASSSGAGGNTEAFF	TGTGCCAGCAGCTCCGGCGCTGGGGGGAACACTGAAGCTTTCTTT
TRBV12-3/TRBV12-4	NA	many	TRBJ2-2	CASSFDSNTGELFF	TGTGCCAGCAGTTTCGACTCGAACACCGGGGAGCTGTTTTTT
TRBV20-1	NA	many	TRBJ2-2	CSARVPQRGNGELFF	TGCAGTGCTAGAGTTCCCCAGAGGGGTAACGGGGAGCTGTTTTTT
TRBV20-1	NA	many	TRBJ2-3	CSASSPRGPDTQYF	TGCAGTGCTAGCTCCCCTCGAGGGCCAGATACGCAGTATTTT
TRBV11-2	TRBD2	many	TRBJ2-2	CASSPRTSGNTGELFF	TGTGCCAGCAGCCCCCGGACTAGCGGAAACACCGGGGAGCTGTTTTTT
TRBV27	NA	many	TRBJ2-1	CASSFSGLSFDEQFF	TGTGCCAGCAGTTTTTCCGGTCTATCGTTCGATGAGCAGTTCTTC
TRBV7-3	NA	many	TRBJ1-1	CASSLNRDGTESFF	TGTGCCAGCAGCTTAAACAGGGATGGTACTGAATCTTTCTTT
TRBV2	TRBD1	many	TRBJ2-7	CASRTPRDRVAYEQYF	TGTGCCAGCAGGACCCCCCGGGACAGGGTCGCCTACGAGCAGTACTTC
TRBV5-4	TRBD2	many	TRBJ2-5	CASSETSGGETQYF	TGTGCCAGCAGCGAGACTAGCGGGGGAGAGACCCAGTACTTC
TRBV3-1	NA	many	TRBJ1-2	CASSQAVGIGYTF	TGTGCCAGCAGCCAAGCCGTGGGAATCGGCTACACCTTC
TRBV7-8	NA	few	TRBJ2-2	CASSLVSGDTGELFF	TGTGCCAGCAGCTTAGTCTCGGGGGACACCGGGGAGCTGTTTTTT
TRBV10-2	TRBD1	many	TRBJ2-7	CASTGTGHEQYF	TGCGCCAGTACCGGGACAGGGCACGAGCAGTACTTC
TRBV9	NA	NA	TRBJ2-5	CASSVDGGGAQETQYF	TGTGCCAGCAGCGTAGATGGGGGGGGGGCCCAAGAGACCCAGTACTTC
TRBV10-3	TRBD2	many	TRBJ2-2	CAMSGREDTGELFF	TGTGCCATGAGCGGGAGGGAGGACACCGGGGAGCTGTTTTTT
TRBV19	TRBD2	NA	TRBJ2-6	CASSRGGWGSGANVLTF	TGTGCCAGTAGTAGGGGGGGATGGGGCTCTGGGGCCAACGTCCTGACTTTC
TRBV20-1	TRBD1	many	TRBJ2-7	CSTTRDRPPEQYF	TGCAGTACAACCCGGGACAGGCCTCCCGAGCAGTACTTC
TRBV28	NA	many	TRBJ1-6	CASTTPGSSSYNSPLHF	TGTGCCAGCACCACCCCCGGGTCCAGCTCCTATAATTCACCCCTCCACTTT
TRBV21-1	NA	many	TRBJ2-7	CASSTNRDRSYEQYF	TGTGCCAGCAGCACCAACAGGGACAGATCCTACGAGCAGTACTTC
TRBV7-2	NA	many	TRBJ2-7	CASSLEGSADYEQYF	TGTGCCAGCAGCTTAGAGGGGAGTGCTGACTACGAGCAGTACTTC
TRBV5-1	NA	many	TRBJ2-1	CASSPEGAAYNEQFF	TGCGCCAGCTCCCCGGAGGGAGCGGCCTACAATGAGCAGTTCTTC